Listed below are T cell receptor beta chains from one sample, sequenced in a study of cytomegalovirus exposure and HLA in healthy donors. The data were produced by immunoSEQ multiplex PCR, yet TCRdb's version contains in-frame clones alone and is incomplete. Of some 140,000 clones in the sample, less than 85% were seen once. What was sequenced was PBMCs. The receptors here all came from a man aged 18 to 29 in good health and CMV-seropositive. The conserved cysteine and the conserved F or W are not part of the CDR3 here. Each record gives: D gene, V gene, clone size, J gene, CDR3 protein. The D gene is left open where the match is weak. Size is omitted from some rows. Given values are once, few, many or a class for expanded clones.

d_gene: TRBD2; v_gene: TRBV5-1; abundance: .; j_gene: TRBJ2-3; CDR3aa: ASSPGLAGGSSTQY
d_gene: TRBD1; v_gene: TRBV29-1; abundance: .; j_gene: TRBJ1-2; CDR3aa: SVDVGPGQQGDGYT
d_gene: .; v_gene: TRBV6-5; abundance: .; j_gene: TRBJ1-1; CDR3aa: ASSFLWTSVEAF
d_gene: .; v_gene: TRBV7-6; abundance: .; j_gene: TRBJ2-6; CDR3aa: ASSLGQRNGGANVLT
d_gene: .; v_gene: TRBV15; abundance: .; j_gene: TRBJ2-5; CDR3aa: ATSRDSRGQETQY
d_gene: .; v_gene: TRBV7-9; abundance: .; j_gene: TRBJ2-1; CDR3aa: ASSFRDNLNEQF
d_gene: .; v_gene: TRBV11-3; abundance: .; j_gene: TRBJ2-1; CDR3aa: ASSPDTNRQF
d_gene: TRBD1; v_gene: TRBV2; abundance: .; j_gene: TRBJ2-2; CDR3aa: ASSRDRGGELF
d_gene: TRBD1; v_gene: TRBV11-2; abundance: .; j_gene: TRBJ1-4; CDR3aa: ASRTGETTKLF
d_gene: TRBD2; v_gene: TRBV2; abundance: .; j_gene: TRBJ2-5; CDR3aa: ASSGGIGETQY
d_gene: .; v_gene: TRBV19; abundance: .; j_gene: TRBJ2-7; CDR3aa: ASSIRVGEQY
d_gene: .; v_gene: TRBV29-1; abundance: .; j_gene: TRBJ1-2; CDR3aa: SVDEDRGSGYT
d_gene: .; v_gene: TRBV6-1; abundance: once; j_gene: TRBJ1-4; CDR3aa: ASRGRRNEKLF
d_gene: TRBD1; v_gene: TRBV15; abundance: .; j_gene: TRBJ1-2; CDR3aa: ATSRDKGASNYGYT
d_gene: .; v_gene: TRBV6-5; abundance: .; j_gene: TRBJ1-4; CDR3aa: ASSARGGVEKLF